The next 32 T cell receptor beta chains were all read from a single sample in a study of graft-versus-host responses after intestinal transplantation. These receptors lack a known antigen. Assay: immunoSEQ multiplex PCR; the TCRdb copy retains only in-frame clones and omits some. Of over 100,000 clones in the sample, 85% to 95% were seen once. The source was unstimulated CD8+ T cells sorted from spleen or lymph node cells, collected before intestinal transplant. All receptors come from a human donor who received an intestinal transplant.

This chain links TRBV6-5 with TRBJ1-5, with D unclear. The CDR3 length is 13 residues. Germline lookup yields CDR1 MNHEY and CDR2 SVGAGI. V was shortened by 0 bases and J by 6 bases, with 6 bases between the two germline ends. The CDR3 DNA is TGTGCCAGCAGTTACTCGATTGGTCAGCCCCAGCATTTT. As protein: CASSYSIGQPQHF.

This chain uses TRBV5-1 with TRBJ2-5; a weak D match, TRBD2 (5 bases). This CDR3 is built from 17 residues. The V gene lost 4 bases and the J gene lost 4 bases, with 23 bases spanning the gap. From germline, CDR1 is SGHRS and CDR2 YFSETQ. CDR3 loop: CASSPSGVPGRGETQYF. The CDR3 DNA reads as TGCGCCAGCAGCCCGTCAGGAGTACCGGGGAGAGGAGAGACCCAGTACTTC.

The gene calls are TRBV14 and TRBJ2-7; no clear D gene. V was cut by 4 bases and J by 7 bases, with 14 bases left in between. Germline CDR1 and CDR2: SGHDN and FVKESK. There are 13 residues in the CDR3. CDR3 bases: TGTGCCAGCAGCCCCTTCGACGAATGGGAGCAGTACTTC. As protein: CASSPFDEWEQYF. Drawing the rest from reference TRBV14 and TRBJ2-7, the complete variable domain is EAGVTQFPSHSVIEKGQTVTLRCDPISGHDNLYWYRRVMGKEIKFLLHFVKESKQDESGMPNNRFLAERTGGTYSTLKVQPAELEDSGVYFCASSPFDEWEQYFGPGTRLTVT.

The chain combines TRBV4-1 with TRBJ1-5, with D hard to call. CDR1 is MGHRA and CDR2 is YSYEKL in the germline V gene. Trimming took 4 bases from V and 3 from J, leaving 16 bases between them. There are 16 residues in the CDR3. The CDR3 is CASSPGRDTNNQPQHF. In DNA, the CDR3 is TGCGCCAGCAGCCCGGGGAGAGACACAAACAATCAGCCCCAGCATTTT.

J is TRBJ2-7 and V is TRBV4-1; TRBD1 agrees at 8 bases. The J segment lost 3 bases and the V segment lost 1 base, leaving 5 bases of the junction unmatched. Looked up from germline, CDR1 is MGHRA and CDR2 is YSYEKL. The CDR3 is 15 residues long. The CDR3, as DNA: TGCGCCAGCAGCCAAGTAAGGACAGGGATCTACGAGCAGTACTTC. It codes for CASSQVRTGIYEQYF.

The gene calls are TRBV6-6 and TRBJ2-7; D gene ambiguous. Germline V gives CDR1 MNHNY, CDR2 SVGAGI (reference sequence). This CDR3 has 11 residues. V lost 4 bases, J lost 5 bases, and 6 bases lay in between. The CDR3 loop is CASSFENEQYF. The CDR3 DNA sequence: TGTGCCAGCAGTTTTGAAAACGAGCAGTACTTC.

The chain combines TRBV27 with TRBJ2-7; perhaps TRBD1 as D (5 bases). Germline V gene sequence: CDR1 MNHEY, CDR2 SMNVEV (reference sequence). The ends were cut back, 3 bases at V and 2 bases at J, with 11 bases in the middle. The CDR3 has 14 residues. The CDR3 DNA is TGTGCCAGCAGTTTCACTACAGGAACCTACGAGCAGTACTTC. This gives the protein CASSFTTGTYEQYF.

The chain carries TRBV30 and TRBJ1-1; the match to TRBD1 covers 10 bases. There are 16 residues in the CDR3. V shed 0 bases and J 0 bases; nucleotides not matched to a gene: 4. Germline-derived CDR1 and CDR2 are GTSNPN and SVGIG (reference sequence). The CDR3 coding sequence is TGTGCCTGGAGTGTCGACAGGGGGCATATGAACACTGAAGCTTTCTTT. This gives the protein CAWSVDRGHMNTEAFF.

This sequence joins TRBV18 and TRBJ1-2, with TRBD1 matching 9 bases. Germline loops: CDR1 KGHSH, CDR2 LQKENI. CDR3 size: 15 residues. Trimming at V came to 3 bases and at J to 5 bases, leaving 7 bases not matched to a gene. CDR3 coding DNA: TGTGCCAGCTCACCCGACAGGGGGACCCTTTATGGCTACACCTTC. Its translation is CASSPDRGTLYGYTF.

The chain is built from TRBV5-4 and TRBJ2-7; 14 positions match TRBD2. CDR1 and CDR2 from the germline V gene are SGHNT and YYREEE (reference sequence). This CDR3 is built from 20 residues. V gave up 1 base and J gave up 4 bases; unmatched junction bases: 16. CDR3 bases: TGTGCCAGCAGCTTGCGGGGGACTAGCGGGAGATACAAGCCATCATACGAGCAGTACTTC. Protein sequence: CASSLRGTSGRYKPSYEQYF.

This chain joins TRBV29-1 and TRBJ1-5; D is unclear. V was cut by 0 bases and J by 4 bases, with 7 bases left in between. The CDR3 contains 13 residues. Germline V gene lookup returns CDR1 SQVTM and CDR2 ANQGSEA. CDR3 coding DNA: TGCAGCGTTGAAGAGGGTTGGAATCAGCCCCAGCATTTT. Encoded protein: CSVEEGWNQPQHF.

The V call is TRBV5-4, the J call TRBJ2-7; the match to TRBD2 covers 11 bases. With V trimmed by 2 bases and J by 3 bases, 4 bases remained unmatched. The length of the CDR3 is 15 residues. Germline V gives CDR1 SGHNT, CDR2 YYREEE (reference sequence). The CDR3, as DNA: TGTGCCAGCAGCTTTGGGACTAGCGGTTACTACGAGCAGTACTTC. It translates to CASSFGTSGYYEQYF.

The chain has TRBV13 and TRBJ2-1, with 9 bases aligning to TRBD2. V was pared by 0 bases and J by 14 bases, with 8 bases of the junction left unmatched. The CDR3 covers 14 residues. The germline CDR1 and CDR2 sequences are PRHDT and FYEKMQ (reference sequence). In nucleotides, the CDR3 is TGTGCCAGCAGCTTAGGCACGGCGGGAGGGCCCAAGTTCTTC. It yields the protein CASSLGTAGGPKFF.

CDR3 sequence: CASSRNRVTGGDTQYF. CDR3 DNA: TGTGCCAGCAGCCGAAACCGGGTTACGGGGGGAGATACGCAGTATTTT. V and J are TRBV9 and TRBJ2-3; 7 positions agree with TRBD2. The CDR3 length is 16 residues. Germline V gene data show CDR1 as SGDLS and CDR2 as YYNGEE. Trimming cost V 4 bases and J 5 bases; bases outside gene matches: 13.

The chain is built from TRBV15 and TRBJ2-1; 14 nucleotides match TRBD2. Germline V gene data show CDR1 as LNHNV and CDR2 as YYDKDF (reference sequence). The CDR3 contains 20 residues. The junction had 14 bases not matched to a gene; V was cut back by 5 bases and J by 2 bases. The DNA for the CDR3 is TGTGCCACCAGCGGAGTCCGACTAGCGGGAGGGCTGGAGGCCTACAATGAGCAGTTCTTC. It translates to CATSGVRLAGGLEAYNEQFF. Using reference TRBV15 and TRBJ2-1 for the parts outside the CDR3, the full variable domain is DAMVIQNPRYQVTQFGKPVTLSCSQTLNHNVMYWYQQKSSQAPKLLFHYYDKDFNNEADTPDNFQSRRPNTSFCFLDIRSPGLGDTAMYLCATSGVRLAGGLEAYNEQFFGPGTRLTVL.

This chain connects TRBV27 to TRBJ1-6, with D hard to call. The CDR3 spans 12 residues. The germline gives CDR1 MNHEY, CDR2 SMNVEV (reference sequence). Trimming cost V 3 bases and J 10 bases, with 7 bases left between them. CDR3 amino acids: CASSLVGSPLHF. DNA for the CDR3: TGTGCCAGCAGTTTGGTGGGGTCACCCCTCCACTTT.

A remark on this clone: The same CDR3 is also encoded by other DNA sequences in this sample. The J gene is TRBJ1-5, the V gene TRBV19; D is undetermined. Trimming pared 1 base from V and 0 bases from J, leaving 10 bases between. The CDR3 covers 16 residues. Germline loops: CDR1 LNHDA, CDR2 SQIVND (reference sequence). The CDR3 reads CASSIGRQSSNQPQHF. The CDR3 DNA sequence: TGTGCCAGTAGTATAGGGCGGCAGAGTAGCAATCAGCCCCAGCATTTT.

The rearrangement joins TRBV28 to TRBJ1-2, with D possibly matching TRBD1 (5 bases). Trimming took 3 bases from V and 3 from J, leaving 20 bases between them. The CDR3 extends over 17 amino acids. The germline gives CDR1 MDHEN, CDR2 SYDVKM. In nucleotides, the CDR3 is TGTGCCAGCAGTTTTATCCCTGGGACCCGCCAGGACTATGGCTACACCTTC. As protein: CASSFIPGTRQDYGYTF.

The chain uses TRBV11-2 and TRBJ1-2, with TRBD1 matching over 10 bases. Trimming took 5 bases from V and 2 from J; bases not matched to a gene: 5. The germline V gene encodes CDR1 SGHAT and CDR2 FQNNGV. This CDR3 spans 15 amino acids. The CDR3 region is CASSLPTGGNYGYTF. Written as DNA, the CDR3 is TGTGCCAGCAGCCTTCCGACAGGGGGCAACTATGGCTACACCTTC.

The rearrangement joins TRBV28 to TRBJ1-1; D remains ambiguous. There are 14 residues in the CDR3. Germline assignment: CDR1 MDHEN and CDR2 SYDVKM. V lost 3 bases, J lost 0 bases, and 8 bases lay in between. CDR3 residues: CASSFRAMNTEAFF. The CDR3 bases are TGTGCCAGCAGTTTTCGGGCTATGAACACTGAAGCTTTCTTT. The whole variable domain, filled in from reference TRBV28 and TRBJ1-1, reads DVKVTQSSRYLVKRTGEKVFLECVQDMDHENMFWYRQDPGLGLRLIYFSYDVKMKEKGDIPEGYSVSREKKERFSLILESASTNQTSMYLCASSFRAMNTEAFFGQGTRLTVV.

The chain recombines TRBV11-2 with TRBJ1-4; a possible D gene is TRBD1 (5 bases). V gave up 5 bases and J gave up 8 bases, with 9 bases separating them. This CDR3 comprises 12 residues. The germline gives CDR1 SGHAT, CDR2 FQNNGV. The CDR3 region is CASSGGGEKLFF. The CDR3 DNA reads TGTGCCAGCAGCGGGGGAGGGGAAAAACTGTTTTTT. Full variable domain (rest looked up from reference TRBV11-2 and TRBJ1-4): EAGVAQSPRYKIIEKRQSVAFWCNPISGHATLYWYQQILGQGPKLLIQFQNNGVVDDSQLPKDRFSAERLKGVDSTLKIQPAKLEDSAVYLCASSGGGEKLFFGSGTQLSVL.

V and J are TRBV30 and TRBJ2-7, with D possibly being TRBD1 (5 bases). Germline CDR1 reads GTSNPN; CDR2 reads SVGIG (reference sequence). This CDR3 is 17 amino acids long. Trimming shortened V by 0 bases and J by 2 bases, and 20 bases separated the two germline ends. The CDR3 nucleotides read TGTGCCTGGAGTGTAGGACCCAGCAGGGTGGGTCCCTACGAGCAGTACTTC. It is translated as CAWSVGPSRVGPYEQYF.

Worth noting for this clone: The identical CDR3 is also encoded by other nucleotide sequences in the sample. The chain couples TRBV7-9 to TRBJ1-2; no definite D call. CDR1 and CDR2 (germline): SEHNR, FQNEAQ (reference sequence). V lost 1 base and J 3 bases, leaving 0 bases between the germline ends. There are 11 residues in the CDR3. This CDR3 reads CASSLDYGYTF. The CDR3 bases are TGTGCCAGCAGCTTAGACTATGGCTACACCTTC.

This clone was counted a single time. The chain is built from TRBV6-1 and TRBJ1-3; no definite D call. The CDR3 runs 11 residues. Germline V gene sequence: CDR1 MNHNS, CDR2 SASEGT. Trimming shortened V by 6 bases and J by 3 bases, and 3 bases separated the two germline ends. As DNA, the CDR3 is TGTGCCAGCAGGGGTGGAAACACCATATATTTT. Protein product: CASRGGNTIYF.

The chain joins TRBV6-5 to TRBJ2-2; TRBD1 might be the D (6 bases). Deletions cut 4 bases from V and 7 bases from J, with 10 bases between. This CDR3 has 13 amino acids. Germline-derived CDR1 and CDR2 are MNHEY and SVGAGI. CDR3 residues: CASSFTGCGELFF. Written as DNA, the CDR3 is TGTGCCAGCAGTTTTACAGGGTGCGGGGAGCTGTTTTTT.

The chain is built from TRBV7-3 and TRBJ2-1; no clear D. This CDR3 contains 16 residues. The germline gives CDR1 SGHTA, CDR2 FQGTGA. The V and J ends lost 5 bases and 8 bases respectively, with 22 bases between them. CDR3 sequence (DNA): TGTGCCAGCAGCCCCCTAAAGCCAGTCGCGCCCTATGAGCAGTTCTTC. Residues: CASSPLKPVAPYEQFF.

This rearrangement joins TRBV6-5 to TRBJ1-2; TRBD1 is a possible D gene (6 bases). The CDR3 runs to 15 residues. Germline assignment: CDR1 MNHEY and CDR2 SVGAGI. The ends were cut back, 2 bases at V and 0 bases at J, with 10 bases in the middle. CDR3: CASSYARTANYGYTF. The CDR3, as DNA: TGTGCCAGCAGTTACGCCAGGACAGCTAACTATGGCTACACCTTC.

This clone was observed a handful of times. The gene calls are TRBV6-6 and TRBJ2-1; TRBD2 agrees at 7 bases. Germline V lookup: CDR1 MNHNY, CDR2 SVGAGI (reference sequence). The CDR3 sequence is 15 residues long. Trimming at V came to 1 base and at J to 5 bases, leaving 5 bases not matched to a gene. CDR3 sequence: CASSYCGSTHNEQFF. The CDR3 DNA reads as TGTGCCAGCAGTTACTGCGGGAGTACCCACAATGAGCAGTTCTTC.

This chain joins TRBV7-8 and TRBJ2-1, with a tentative D call TRBD2 (5 bases). The CDR3 runs 16 residues. The germline CDR1 and CDR2 sequences are SGHVS and FQNEAQ. V was trimmed by 3 bases and J by 0 bases, leaving 12 bases between them. The CDR3 DNA sequence: TGTGCCAGCAGCTTTTCGGGATCCAGCTCCTACAATGAGCAGTTCTTC. Its protein product is CASSFSGSSSYNEQFF.

The chain links TRBV10-3 to TRBJ2-7; 10 positions agree with TRBD1. The germline V gene encodes CDR1 ENHRY and CDR2 SYGVKD. V was clipped by 3 bases and J by 6 bases; unmatched bases: 11. CDR3 length: 16 residues. Here the CDR3 DNA reads TGTGCCATCAGTGATCTCCGGGGTGACAGGGGGCGCGAGCAGTACTTC. Protein: CAISDLRGDRGREQYF.

The table lists this clone with a few counts. V usage is TRBV6-5 and J usage is TRBJ2-7, with 9 positions matching TRBD2. The CDR3 has 15 residues. The J segment lost 2 bases and the V segment lost 0 bases, leaving 2 bases of the junction unmatched. The germline CDR1 and CDR2 sequences are MNHEY and SVGAGI. The CDR3 sequence: CASSYSAGGTYEQYF. The CDR3 region has the DNA TGTGCCAGCAGTTACTCAGCGGGAGGTACCTACGAGCAGTACTTC.

The chain employs TRBV2 and TRBJ2-3; perhaps D is TRBD1 or TRBD2 (7 bases each). Germline V CDR1 and CDR2: SNHLY, FYNNEI. Trimming took off 5 bases at V and 2 bases at J, with 14 bases between the two ends. The CDR3 totals 15 residues. The CDR3 loop is CASSQGGDDTDTQYF. DNA for the CDR3: TGTGCCAGCAGTCAGGGGGGGGATGACACAGATACGCAGTATTTT.